This TCR beta chain was found in a study of blood T cell repertoires in COVID-19. Study-level information: From T cells, B-cell-depleted T cells, or PBMCs came the material, which was cDNA or gDNA.

Some clones are missing from TCRdb's copy, which holds only in-frame ones; the method was immunoSEQ multiplex PCR. Of 200,000 to 300,000 clones listed, about 89% are singletons. Individuals drawn from around 24 US areas were roughly 18 to 95 years old. Participants reported their clinical history, and cohort assignment relied on those reports. Two negative PCRs, clearance, or symptom resolution characterized the recovered Cohort 3 donors. Germline CDR1 LNHDA, CDR2 SQIVND (reference sequence). With 5 bases removed from V and 0 bases from J, the gap between germline ends came to 10 bases. There are 15 residues in the CDR3.

The sequence was collected from a man aged 40-49 years who had recovered from COVID-19. This sequence joins TRBV19 and TRBJ1-4, with no clear D. Input material: PBMCs or T cells enriched from blood (not recorded which). CDR3 nucleotide sequence: TGTGCCAGTAGTCCGCGGGCTGCAACTAATGAAAAACTGTTTTTT. As protein: CASSPRAATNEKLFF. Supplemented by reference TRBV19 and TRBJ1-4, the full variable domain reads DGGITQSPKYLFRKEGQNVTLSCEQNLNHDAMYWYRQDPGQGLRLIYYSQIVNDFQKGDIAEGYSVSREKKESFPLTVTSAQKNPTAFYLCASSPRAATNEKLFFGSGTQLSVL.